This passage covers 25 T cell receptor beta chains from one sample sequenced in a study of blood T cell repertoires in COVID-19. Generated by immunoSEQ multiplex PCR, the TCRdb table keeps only in-frame clones and is missing some. The sample gives 300,000 to 400,000 clones, more than 75% of which show up once; roughly 1% is in the top ten. Specimen: PBMCs or T cells enriched from blood (not recorded which). These TCRs come from a woman in her twenties or thirties who had recovered from COVID-19.

V gene TRBV28 combines with J gene TRBJ2-5; 8 bases are shared with TRBD2. Germline CDR1 is MDHEN and CDR2 is SYDVKM. The trim removed 3 bases at V and 7 bases at J, leaving 10 bases unmatched. The CDR3 has 15 residues. Written as DNA, the CDR3 is TGTGCCAGCAGTTTTAACGGGGGGGCCGTCGGGACCCAGTACTTC. Translated, it gives CASSFNGGAVGTQYF.

The genes are TRBV19 and TRBJ1-6; 7 bases line up with TRBD1. The germline V gene encodes CDR1 LNHDA and CDR2 SQIVND (reference sequence). V was clipped by 4 bases and J by 9 bases; unmatched bases: 18. The CDR3 covers 18 residues. The CDR3 protein is CASSTPLLAGGSGSPLHF. The CDR3 DNA follows: TGTGCCAGTAGTACCCCCCTTCTTGCAGGGGGAAGTGGTTCACCCCTCCACTTT.

V and J are TRBV28 and TRBJ1-6, with TRBD1 matching over 7 bases. This CDR3 has 15 amino acids. Germline V gene sequence: CDR1 MDHEN, CDR2 SYDVKM. The trim removed 4 bases at V and 5 bases at J, leaving 5 bases unmatched. CDR3 protein: CASSSSTGDNSPLHF. CDR3 sequence (DNA): TGTGCCAGCAGTTCGTCAACAGGGGATAATTCACCCCTCCACTTT.

The gene calls are TRBV5-1 and TRBJ2-5, with 7 bases lining up with TRBD1. V lost 3 bases and J lost 3; bases outside the gene matches: 5. There are 14 residues in the CDR3. Germline assignment: CDR1 SGHRS and CDR2 YFSETQ. This CDR3 reads CASSYPGTEETQYF. In DNA form, the CDR3 reads TGCGCCAGCAGCTACCCCGGGACAGAAGAGACCCAGTACTTC.

The CDR3 is CASSLQTHSYEQYF. CDR3 nucleotide sequence: TGCGCCAGCAGCTTGCAAACTCACTCCTACGAGCAGTACTTC. V and J are TRBV5-1 and TRBJ2-7; D is undetermined. The CDR3 runs 14 residues. V was clipped by 1 base and J by 0 bases, with 8 bases between them. Germline CDR1 is SGHRS and CDR2 is YFSETQ. Supplemented by reference TRBV5-1 and TRBJ2-7, the full variable domain reads KAGVTQTPRYLIKTRGQQVTLSCSPISGHRSVSWYQQTPGQGLQFLFEYFSETQRNKGNFPGRFSGRQFSNSRSEMNVSTLELGDSALYLCASSLQTHSYEQYFGPGTRLTVT.

V usage is TRBV5-1 and J usage is TRBJ1-2; a possible D gene is TRBD1 (5 bases). V lost 2 bases, J lost 8 bases, and 19 bases lay in between. Germline CDR1 and CDR2: SGHRS and YFSETQ. This CDR3 region has 15 residues. The CDR3 spells CASSLTGPSGGGYTF. As DNA, the CDR3 is TGCGCCAGCAGCTTAACAGGACCTTCAGGAGGGGGCTACACCTTC.

The chain uses TRBV19 and TRBJ2-3; D not resolved. This CDR3 comprises 12 residues. The V end was cut by 4 bases, the J end by 6 bases, with 8 bases between. Germline V gives CDR1 LNHDA, CDR2 SQIVND (reference sequence). This chain's CDR3 is CASSSPGDTQYF. The CDR3 DNA reads as TGTGCCAGTAGTAGTCCCGGGGATACGCAGTATTTT.

This clone was detected only a few times. The chain carries TRBV20-1 and TRBJ2-1; D remains ambiguous. In germline, CDR1 is DFQATT, CDR2 SNEGSKA (reference sequence). The V end lost 6 bases, the J end lost 3 bases, and 3 bases lay between the germline ends. CDR3 length: 10 residues. The CDR3, as DNA: TGCAGTGCCTACTACAATGAGCAGTTCTTC. Its protein is CSAYYNEQFF.

The chain joins TRBV6-5 to TRBJ1-2; D may be TRBD1 (6 bases). CDR1 and CDR2 (germline): MNHEY, SVGAGI. The length of the CDR3 is 13 residues. Trimming shortened V by 8 bases and J by 6 bases, and 16 bases separated the two germline ends. CDR3 DNA: TGTGCCAGCGAGAGGGGCAGGGGCGATGGCTACACCTTC. This translates into CASERGRGDGYTF.

V gene TRBV24-1 combines with J gene TRBJ2-1; TRBD2 matches 7 bases. Germline V gene data show CDR1 as KGHDR and CDR2 as SFDVKD. The CDR3 loop spans 14 amino acids. Trimming at V came to 3 bases and at J to 12 bases, leaving 10 bases not matched to a gene. This CDR3 is CATSDPGLRYRQFF. CDR3 bases: TGTGCCACCAGTGATCCGGGACTACGGTATCGGCAGTTCTTC.

The chain is built from TRBV28 and TRBJ1-1; perhaps TRBD1 as D (6 bases). This CDR3 spans 12 amino acids. Trimming took off 8 bases at V and 7 bases at J, with 14 bases between the two ends. Per germline, CDR1 MDHEN and CDR2 SYDVKM. CDR3 residues: CASLSGVGEAFF. The CDR3 DNA is TGTGCCAGCTTGTCAGGGGTCGGTGAAGCTTTCTTT.

CDR3 DNA: TGTGCCAGCAGCCCCCTCCATCAGGGGGCGGGGGAGACCCAGTACTTC. Protein product: CASSPLHQGAGETQYF. The J gene is TRBJ2-5, the V gene TRBV7-9; 8 bases are shared with TRBD1. The ends lost 5 bases at V and 5 bases at J; junction bases unmatched: 13. This CDR3 region has 16 residues. Germline loops: CDR1 SEHNR, CDR2 FQNEAQ (reference sequence). The variable domain in full, with the rest retrieved from reference TRBV7-9 and TRBJ2-5, is DTGVSQNPRHKITKRGQNVTFRCDPISEHNRLYWYRQTLGQGPEFLTYFQNEAQLEKSRLLSDRFSAERPKGSFSTLEIQRTEQGDSAMYLCASSPLHQGAGETQYFGPGTRLLVL.

This clone was seen a few times. The chain employs TRBV5-6 and TRBJ2-1; 11 bases fit TRBD2. CDR1 SGHDT and CDR2 YYEEEE come from the germline V gene. The J segment lost 6 bases and the V segment lost 2 bases, leaving 4 bases of the junction unmatched. There are 15 residues in the CDR3. This CDR3 reads CASSLELAGVNEQFF. CDR3 in DNA: TGTGCCAGCAGCTTAGAACTAGCGGGGGTCAATGAGCAGTTCTTC.

The CDR3 sequence: CASTGWETQYF. CDR3 bases: TGTGCCAGCACCGGGTGGGAGACGCAGTATTTT. The chain carries TRBV2 and TRBJ2-3; D might be TRBD2 (5 bases). The V end was cut by 7 bases, the J end by 9 bases, with 11 bases between. Germline CDR1 reads SNHLY; CDR2 reads FYNNEI. CDR3 length equals 11 residues.

The chain joins TRBV6-5 to TRBJ2-3; 10 nucleotides match TRBD2. Trimming cost V 7 bases and J 5 bases; bases outside gene matches: 9. CDR1 and CDR2 from the germline V gene are MNHEY and SVGAGI. This CDR3 has 15 residues. This CDR3 is CASMKRGGGGDTQYF. In nucleotides, the CDR3 is TGTGCCAGCATGAAGCGGGGGGGCGGTGGAGATACGCAGTATTTT.

The chain joins TRBV19 to TRBJ1-2, with D tentatively TRBD1 (5 bases). The CDR3 consists of 15 residues. Germline V gene data show CDR1 as LNHDA and CDR2 as SQIVND (reference sequence). With 2 bases removed from V and 2 bases from J, the gap between germline ends came to 12 bases. DNA of the CDR3: TGTGCCAGTAGTATATTGCAGGGTGCGAACTATGGCTACACCTTC. Its protein product is CASSILQGANYGYTF.

The chain uses TRBV7-9 and TRBJ2-1; 8 bases map to TRBD1. The V segment lost 5 bases and the J segment 9 bases; nucleotides outside the gene matches: 3. This CDR3 is 12 amino acids long. The germline V gene has CDR1 SEHNR and CDR2 FQNEAQ (reference sequence). The CDR3 reads CASSPDRVEQFF. As DNA, the CDR3 is TGTGCCAGCAGCCCGGACAGGGTTGAGCAGTTCTTC. The entire variable domain, with the rest obtained from reference TRBV7-9 and TRBJ2-1, is as follows: DTGVSQNPRHKITKRGQNVTFRCDPISEHNRLYWYRQTLGQGPEFLTYFQNEAQLEKSRLLSDRFSAERPKGSFSTLEIQRTEQGDSAMYLCASSPDRVEQFFGPGTRLTVL.

The chain joins TRBV9 to TRBJ2-3; D may be TRBD1 (5 bases). Germline CDR1 is SGDLS and CDR2 is YYNGEE. This CDR3 has 15 amino acids. V dropped 0 bases and J dropped 2 bases, with 10 bases sitting between them. CDR3 region: CASSVDQGSTDTQYF. The CDR3 coding sequence is TGTGCCAGCAGCGTAGACCAGGGTTCCACAGATACGCAGTATTTT.

This clone was counted between two and nine times. Other DNA sequences in the same sample also yield this CDR3. The V gene is TRBV6-5, the J gene TRBJ1-5; a weak D match, TRBD1 (6 bases). Germline V CDR1 and CDR2: MNHEY, SVGAGI. Deletions cut 2 bases from V and 2 bases from J, with 7 bases between. This CDR3 has 14 amino acids. Here the CDR3 DNA reads TGTGCCAGCAGTTACCGACAGGGCAATCAGCCCCAGCATTTT. Protein product: CASSYRQGNQPQHF.

The chain combines TRBV18 with TRBJ1-2; D unresolved. Trimming removed 4 bases from V and 2 bases from J, with 11 bases in between. This CDR3 has 14 amino acids. CDR1 is KGHSH, CDR2 LQKENI, per germline. The CDR3 nucleotides read TGTGCCAGCTCACGTGGATCCGGGAACTATGGCTACACCTTC. Translating it yields CASSRGSGNYGYTF. Filled out from reference TRBV18 and TRBJ1-2, the complete variable domain reads NAGVMQNPRHLVRRRGQEARLRCSPMKGHSHVYWYRQLPEEGLKFMVYLQKENIIDESGMPKERFSAEFPKEGPSILRIQQVVRGDSAAYFCASSRGSGNYGYTFGSGTRLTVV.

V and J are TRBV28 and TRBJ2-3; 7 bases fit TRBD1. The V and J ends lost 8 bases and 0 bases, in that order; junction bases with no gene match: 5. CDR1 and CDR2 from the germline V gene are MDHEN and SYDVKM. This CDR3 contains 14 residues. The CDR3 is CASRGQPSTDTQYF. The CDR3 coding sequence is TGTGCCAGCCGGGGACAGCCGAGCACAGATACGCAGTATTTT.

V and J are TRBV7-2 and TRBJ1-2; 10 bases align to TRBD1. The germline CDR1 and CDR2 sequences are SGHTA and FQGNSA. After removal of 5 bases from V and 5 bases from J, the junction contained 8 bases not matched to a gene. The CDR3 has 15 residues. As DNA, the CDR3 is TGTGCCAGCAGCAAAGGGACAGGGGAAGGGTATGGCTACACCTTC. Translation: CASSKGTGEGYGYTF.

The V call is TRBV5-6, the J call TRBJ1-2; no clear D gene. V lost 2 bases and J 3 bases, leaving 14 bases between the germline ends. The CDR3 is 15 residues long. CDR1 and CDR2 from the germline V gene are SGHDT and YYEEEE. CDR3 coding DNA: TGTGCCAGCAGCTTCTTGCCCGAAGGAGACTATGGCTACACCTTC. The encoded protein is CASSFLPEGDYGYTF.

The rearrangement joins TRBV18 to TRBJ2-7; 8 positions match TRBD1. The CDR3 has 13 residues. The junction had 5 bases not matched to a gene; V was cut back by 4 bases and J by 6 bases. Per germline, CDR1 KGHSH and CDR2 LQKENI. The CDR3 DNA reads TGTGCCAGCTCACAGGACAGGGCGGGCGAGCAGTACTTC. As protein: CASSQDRAGEQYF.

There are a few counts of this clone. The rearrangement joins TRBV18 to TRBJ1-5; D not resolved. Germline V gene data show CDR1 as KGHSH and CDR2 as LQKENI. The CDR3 runs 14 residues. V shed 3 bases and J shed 6 bases, with 12 bases lying between them. DNA for the CDR3: TGTGCCAGCTCACCCGATCATACAGTTCAGCCCCAGCATTTT. It encodes CASSPDHTVQPQHF.